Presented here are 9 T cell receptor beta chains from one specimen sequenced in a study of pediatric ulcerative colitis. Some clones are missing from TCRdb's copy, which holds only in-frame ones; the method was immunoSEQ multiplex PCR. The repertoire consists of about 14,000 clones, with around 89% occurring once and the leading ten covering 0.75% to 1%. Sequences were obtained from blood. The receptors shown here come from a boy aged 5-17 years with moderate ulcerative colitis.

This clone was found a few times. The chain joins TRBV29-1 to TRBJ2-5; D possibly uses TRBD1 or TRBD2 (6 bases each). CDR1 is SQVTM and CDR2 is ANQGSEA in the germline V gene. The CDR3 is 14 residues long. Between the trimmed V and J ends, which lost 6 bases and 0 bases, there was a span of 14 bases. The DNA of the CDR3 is TGCAGCGTGTCCCGGGGGCCATACCAAGAGACCCAGTACTTC. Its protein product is CSVSRGPYQETQYF.

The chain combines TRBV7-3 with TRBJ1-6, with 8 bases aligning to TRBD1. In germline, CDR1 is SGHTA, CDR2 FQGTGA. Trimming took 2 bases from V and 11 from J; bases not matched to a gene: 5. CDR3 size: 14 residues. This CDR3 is CASSLGQGAAPLHF. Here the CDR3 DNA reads TGTGCCAGCAGCTTAGGACAGGGAGCGGCACCCCTCCACTTT.

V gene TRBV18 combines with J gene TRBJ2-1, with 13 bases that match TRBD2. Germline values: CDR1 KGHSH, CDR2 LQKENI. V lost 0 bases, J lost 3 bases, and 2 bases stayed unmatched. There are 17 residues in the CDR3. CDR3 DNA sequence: TGTGCCAGCTCACCACCCGGGACTAGCGGGAACTACAATGAGCAGTTCTTC. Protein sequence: CASSPPGTSGNYNEQFF.

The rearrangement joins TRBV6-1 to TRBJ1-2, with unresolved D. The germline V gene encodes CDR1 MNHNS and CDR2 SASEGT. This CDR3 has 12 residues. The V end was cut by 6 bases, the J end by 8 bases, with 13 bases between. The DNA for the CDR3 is TGTGCCAGCAGCGACTTTGAACGCGGCTACACCTTC. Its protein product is CASSDFERGYTF.

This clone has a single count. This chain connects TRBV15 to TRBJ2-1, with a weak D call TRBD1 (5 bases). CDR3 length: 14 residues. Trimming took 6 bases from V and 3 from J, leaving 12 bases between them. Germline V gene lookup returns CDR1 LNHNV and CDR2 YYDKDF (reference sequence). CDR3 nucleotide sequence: TGTGCCACCAGGGCCAGGGCTCTCTACAATGAGCAGTTCTTC. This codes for CATRARALYNEQFF.

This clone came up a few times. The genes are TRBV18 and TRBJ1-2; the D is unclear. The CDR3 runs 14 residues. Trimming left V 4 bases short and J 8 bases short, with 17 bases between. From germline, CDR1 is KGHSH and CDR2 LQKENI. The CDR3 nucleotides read TGTGCCAGCTCACAGTTGCCTGCCGGTGACGGCTACACCTTC. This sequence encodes CASSQLPAGDGYTF.

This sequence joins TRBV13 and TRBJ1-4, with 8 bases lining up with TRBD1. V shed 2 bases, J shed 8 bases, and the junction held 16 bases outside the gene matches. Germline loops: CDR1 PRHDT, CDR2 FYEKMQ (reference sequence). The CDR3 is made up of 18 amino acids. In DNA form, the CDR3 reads TGTGCCAGCAGCTTATATCTGGCGAGAGACAGGGGAAGGGAAAAACTGTTTTTT. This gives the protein CASSLYLARDRGREKLFF.

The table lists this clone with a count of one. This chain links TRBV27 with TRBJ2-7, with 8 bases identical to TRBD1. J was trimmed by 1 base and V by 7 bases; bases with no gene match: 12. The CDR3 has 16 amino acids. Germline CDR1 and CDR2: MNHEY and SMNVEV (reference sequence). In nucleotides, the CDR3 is TGTGCCAGCACTCCTCCCGGGCAGGGGGCGTCCTACGAGCAGTACTTC. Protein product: CASTPPGQGASYEQYF.

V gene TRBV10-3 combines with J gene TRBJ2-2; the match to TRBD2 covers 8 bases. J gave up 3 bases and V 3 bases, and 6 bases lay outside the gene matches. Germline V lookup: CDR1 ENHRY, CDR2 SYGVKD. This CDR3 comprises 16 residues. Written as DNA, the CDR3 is TGTGCCATCAGTGATCGTCTAGCGGGTCACACCGGGGAGCTGTTTTTT. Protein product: CAISDRLAGHTGELFF.